Listed here are 18 T cell receptor beta chains from one sample, sequenced in a study of blood T cell repertoires in COVID-19. This table comes from immunoSEQ multiplex PCR, and its TCRdb copy is limited to in-frame clones, with some not included. There are around 76,000 clones in the sample; about 80% occur only once, and around 7% lies in the top ten. Sequenced sample: peripheral blood. These receptors all stem from a man aged 25 to 40 with COVID-19, enrolled during active disease.

V gene TRBV18 combines with J gene TRBJ2-1; TRBD2 matches at 11 bases. The CDR3 extends over 15 amino acids. CDR1 KGHSH and CDR2 LQKENI come from the germline V gene. Trimming took 6 bases from V and 9 from J; bases not matched to a gene: 10. The CDR3 loop is CASSLTSGSGAEQFF. DNA of the CDR3: TGTGCCAGCTCCCTCACTAGCGGGAGTGGAGCTGAGCAGTTCTTC.

This clone was seen once. V is TRBV4-1 and J is TRBJ2-5, with D possibly being TRBD2 (6 bases). The germline CDR1 and CDR2 sequences are MGHRA and YSYEKL. Trimming shortened V by 3 bases and J by 1 base, and 9 bases separated the two germline ends. The CDR3 length is 14 residues. Written as DNA, the CDR3 is TGCGCCAGCAGCCAGGGACTCTTCCAAGAGACCCAGTACTTC. Its protein product is CASSQGLFQETQYF.

A few counts support this clone. The chain carries TRBV21-1 and TRBJ1-6; TRBD1, the D gene given by the table, was not confirmed from the DNA. TRBV21-1 is given as a pseudogene. The CDR3 consists of 15 residues. CDR3 in amino acids: CASSVQVGLNSPLHF. CDR3 sequence (DNA): TGTGCCAGCAGCGTACAGGTGGGGCTTAATTCACCCCTCCACTTT.

There are a few counts of this clone. The chain uses TRBV7-2 and TRBJ2-3; 13 bases fit TRBD2. Trimming at V came to 4 bases and at J to 2 bases, leaving 6 bases not matched to a gene. This CDR3 is built from 17 residues. Germline V gives CDR1 SGHTA, CDR2 FQGNSA. Here the CDR3 reads CASSSGTSGILTDTQYF. The CDR3 nucleotides are TGTGCCAGCAGCTCTGGGACTAGCGGGATCCTCACAGATACGCAGTATTTT.

The chain has TRBV2 and TRBJ1-4, with D tentatively TRBD1 (5 bases). V was shortened by 3 bases and J by 3 bases, with 8 bases between the two germline ends. The CDR3 covers 14 residues. Germline CDR1 is SNHLY and CDR2 is FYNNEI. The CDR3 spells CASSDRASNEKLFF. For the CDR3, the DNA is TGTGCCAGCAGTGACAGGGCGTCTAATGAAAAACTGTTTTTT.

The gene calls are TRBV4-1 and TRBJ2-2; 9 positions match TRBD2. Germline V gene data show CDR1 as MGHRA and CDR2 as YSYEKL. The CDR3 has 18 residues. With V trimmed by 1 base and J by 2 bases, 8 bases remained unmatched. CDR3 in DNA: TGCGCCAGCAGCCAAGCCACTAGGACTAGCGCTAACACCGGGGAGCTGTTTTTT. This gives the protein CASSQATRTSANTGELFF.

V gene TRBV6-4 combines with J gene TRBJ2-1; the D gene is possibly TRBD1 (5 bases). Trimming left V 6 bases short and J 0 bases short, with 9 bases between. Germline CDR1 MRHNA, CDR2 SNTAGT. This CDR3 is 14 amino acids long. CDR3 region: CASRKDSSYNEQFF. Written as DNA, the CDR3 is TGTGCCAGCAGAAAAGACAGCTCCTACAATGAGCAGTTCTTC.

This clone was seen just once. The chain uses TRBV27 and TRBJ2-7; 10 bases align to TRBD1. After removal of 6 bases from V and 5 bases from J, the junction contained 10 bases not matched to a gene. Germline values: CDR1 MNHEY, CDR2 SMNVEV (reference sequence). The CDR3 consists of 15 residues. The CDR3 sequence is CASRSLGQGNNEQYF. In nucleotides, the CDR3 is TGTGCCAGCAGATCATTGGGACAGGGGAACAACGAGCAGTACTTC.

The J gene is TRBJ2-7, the V gene TRBV10-3; 7 bases map to TRBD1. The CDR3 spans 13 residues. With 4 bases clipped from V and 3 bases from J, the junction kept 3 bases outside the gene matches. Looked up from germline, CDR1 is ENHRY and CDR2 is SYGVKD. This chain's CDR3 is CAISAGQLYEQYF. DNA for the CDR3: TGTGCCATCAGTGCGGGACAGCTCTACGAGCAGTACTTC.

The J gene is TRBJ1-2, the V gene TRBV6-1, with 7 bases fitting TRBD1. The germline V gene encodes CDR1 MNHNS and CDR2 SASEGT. Trimming took 2 bases from V and 1 from J; bases not matched to a gene: 1. CDR3 size: 14 residues. CDR3 DNA: TGTGCCAGCAGTGAAAGACAGGGTAACTATGGCTACACCTTC. Translating it yields CASSERQGNYGYTF.

The chain employs TRBV9 and TRBJ2-3; D uncertain. The CDR3 spans 13 residues. V was trimmed by 4 bases and J by 4 bases, leaving 10 bases between them. Germline loops: CDR1 SGDLS, CDR2 YYNGEE. In DNA form, the CDR3 reads TGTGCCAGCAGCACCCGCGTGGCAGATACGCAGTATTTT. Translated: CASSTRVADTQYF.

The chain combines TRBV28 with TRBJ1-5; perhaps TRBD1 as D (5 bases). The CDR3 totals 16 residues. Germline V gene lookup returns CDR1 MDHEN and CDR2 SYDVKM. V was clipped by 3 bases and J by 4 bases, with 16 bases between them. For the CDR3, the DNA is TGTGCCAGCAGTTTTTGGGGGGACTCGTCTAATCAGCCCCAGCATTTT. Protein product: CASSFWGDSSNQPQHF.

V gene TRBV19 combines with J gene TRBJ1-1, with 10 bases lining up with TRBD1. Trimming cost V 3 bases and J 2 bases; bases outside gene matches: 9. CDR1 LNHDA and CDR2 SQIVND come from the germline V gene (reference sequence). This CDR3 has 17 residues. The CDR3 loop is CASSIPDRGRINTEAFF. The CDR3 DNA reads as TGTGCCAGTAGTATCCCAGACAGGGGGCGGATCAACACTGAAGCTTTCTTT.

This chain connects TRBV12-3 or TRBV12-4 to TRBJ2-5; 7 nucleotides match TRBD1. The V and J ends lost 6 bases and 4 bases, in that order; junction bases with no gene match: 5. The length of the CDR3 is 13 residues. The CDR3 region is CASSPRQGETQYF. CDR3 in DNA: TGTGCCAGCAGCCCCAGACAGGGAGAGACCCAGTACTTC.

The chain combines TRBV18 with TRBJ2-7, with TRBD2 matching over 9 bases. Germline V gene lookup returns CDR1 KGHSH and CDR2 LQKENI. V lost 1 base, J lost 7 bases, and 11 bases stayed unmatched. This CDR3 region has 16 residues. The CDR3 protein is CASSPRLAVSVGEQYF. The CDR3 coding sequence is TGTGCCAGCTCACCACGACTAGCGGTAAGCGTAGGAGAGCAGTACTTC.

This clone was seen only once. This chain connects TRBV2 to TRBJ1-5; D might be TRBD1 (6 bases). The V gene's germline CDR1 is SNHLY and CDR2 FYNNEI. The V end was cut by 6 bases, the J end by 3 bases, with 12 bases between. The CDR3 contains 14 residues. The CDR3 region has the DNA TGTGCCAGCAGATACCGGGACAACAATCAGCCCCAGCATTTT. Its protein is CASRYRDNNQPQHF. Complete variable domain (other parts from reference TRBV2 and TRBJ1-5): EPEVTQTPSHQVTQMGQEVILRCVPISNHLYFYWYRQILGQKVEFLVSFYNNEISEKSEIFDDQFSVERPDGSNFTLKIRSTKLEDSAMYFCASRYRDNNQPQHFGDGTRLSIL.

The rearrangement links TRBV10-2 to TRBJ1-1; 7 bases agree with TRBD1. The CDR3 consists of 13 residues. Germline CDR1 reads WSHSY; CDR2 reads SAAADI. V trimming: 7 bases; J trimming: 6 bases; junction bases outside the gene matches: 8. The CDR3 DNA reads as TGCGCCAGCATAACAGGGGATGGGGCTGAAGCTTTCTTT. Amino acid sequence: CASITGDGAEAFF.

The chain uses TRBV7-8 and TRBJ2-3; D perhaps matches TRBD2 (5 bases). V lost 5 bases to trimming and J lost 11 bases, with 11 bases between them. CDR3 length equals 11 residues. Germline CDR1 and CDR2: SGHVS and FQNEAQ. The CDR3, as DNA: TGTGCCAGCAGCCTAGGACTTGAGCAGTATTTT. This sequence encodes CASSLGLEQYF.